This T cell receptor (beta chain) was captured by sequencing in a study of CD8 T cells in ankylosing spondylitis. Points from the study as a whole: In reactive arthritis synovial fluid and blood, some motif variants had been reported before.

V shed 0 bases, J shed 14 bases, and the junction held 14 bases outside the gene matches. Germline assignment: CDR1 DFQATT and CDR2 SNEGSKA (reference sequence). The CDR3 is 16 residues long. This clonotype was recorded at least ten times. The antigen is not known. TCRdb fed the 5' RACE reads into MiXCR, producing one record per CDR3 protein. The sample consists of about 240,000 distinct CDR3 sequences, over 8.5% of them appearing once. The sequence came from a male donor with ankylosing spondylitis or in good health (not recorded which). Sample: blood, either unsorted or a sorted T cell fraction (not recorded which). The chain is built from TRBV20-1 and TRBJ2-1, with 12 bases fitting TRBD2. CDR3 nucleotides: TGCAGTGCTAGAGATCGGGTGACTAGCGGGAGTTCAAGGGAGTTCTTC. It translates to CSARDRVTSGSSREFF.